Listed below are T cell receptor beta chains from one sample, sequenced in a study of beta chain features in type 1 diabetes. Using immunoSEQ multiplex PCR, the repertoire was profiled, and TCRdb retains in-frame clones only, with some absent. The sample carries roughly 300,000 clones, roughly a tenth recorded once. The sequencing sample was made of central memory CD4+ T cells from blood. These receptors were collected from a man in his thirties or forties with type 1 diabetes. CDR3s include the opening cysteine and the closing phenylalanine or tryptophan. Each record gives: clone size, J gene, D gene, CDR3 length, V gene, CDR3 DNA, CDR3 protein. D genes are given only for firm matches. Expanded clones get a size class; other rows say once, few or many, or leave the size out.

>.|TRBJ2-1|.|13|TRBV7-7
TGTGCCAGCAGCTTAAACACTTACAATGAGCAGTTCTTC
CASSLNTYNEQFF
>few|TRBJ2-3|.|15|TRBV11-2
TGTGCCAGCAGCTTAGGCGGGGTTGCGACAGATACGCAGTATTTT
CASSLGGVATDTQYF
>.|TRBJ2-1|.|16|TRBV25-1
TGTGCCAGCAGTGATTCAGGTAGCGTCAGGGGCAATGAGCAGTTCTTC
CASSDSGSVRGNEQFF
>.|TRBJ1-5|.|15|TRBV7-8
TGTGCCAGCAGCTTTGGGGGCTTGGGCAATCAGCCCCAGCATTTT
CASSFGGLGNQPQHF
>few|TRBJ1-2|.|13|TRBV5-1
TGCGCCAGCAGTGTAGATGGTAACTATGGCTACACCTTC
CASSVDGNYGYTF
>.|TRBJ1-1|.|16|TRBV18
TGTGCCAGCTCACCGTATTCGACAGAATTAAACACTGAAGCTTTCTTT
CASSPYSTELNTEAFF
>.|TRBJ1-2|.|11|TRBV29-1
TGCAGCGTTGGGGCTAACTATGGCTACACCTTC
CSVGANYGYTF
>few|TRBJ2-3|.|10|TRBV20-1
TGCAGTGGCAGCACAGATACGCAGTATTTT
CSGSTDTQYF
>few|TRBJ2-3|.|14|TRBV6-1
TGTGCCAGCAGCGGACATTCCAGGACAGATACGCAGTATTTT
CASSGHSRTDTQYF
>few|TRBJ2-6|.|14|TRBV5-4
TGTGCCAGCAGCGAAGACTCTGGGGCCAACGTCCTGACTTTC
CASSEDSGANVLTF
>few|TRBJ1-1|.|14|TRBV7-2
TGTGCCAGCAGCTTTAAGGGTGGGAACACTGAAGCTTTCTTT
CASSFKGGNTEAFF
>.|TRBJ1-2|.|17|TRBV7-9
TGTGCCAGCAGCTTAGCAGGATCCAGGACAGAGCTCTATGGCTACACCTTC
CASSLAGSRTELYGYTF
>few|TRBJ2-3|.|11|TRBV20-1
TGTTCAGGGAGTTACACAGATACGCAGTATTTT
CSGSYTDTQYF
>.|TRBJ1-2|.|12|TRBV4-3
TGCGCCAGCAGCCAAGCAAACTATGGCTACACCTTC
CASSQANYGYTF
>.|TRBJ1-2|TRBD1|13|TRBV4-3
TGCGCCAGCAGCCTGACAGGGACCTATGGCTACACCTTC
CASSLTGTYGYTF
>few|TRBJ1-5|.|15|TRBV27
TGTGCCAGCAGCCTCAGGGACCATAGCAATCAGCCCCAGCATTTT
CASSLRDHSNQPQHF
>few|TRBJ2-3|TRBD1|15|TRBV6-6
TGTGCCAGCAGTTATCTTGGGACAGACACAGATACGCAGTATTTT
CASSYLGTDTDTQYF
>.|TRBJ2-1|.|13|TRBV10-1
TGCGCCAGCAGTCAAGGACAGCGAAATGAGCAGTTCTTC
CASSQGQRNEQFF
>.|TRBJ2-3|TRBD1|16|TRBV4-3
TGCGCCAGCAGCTCGGGACAGGGGGCTAAGACAGATACGCAGTATTTT
CASSSGQGAKTDTQYF
>.|TRBJ2-1|.|14|TRBV7-2
TGTGCCAGCAGCTTATGGTCGACGGGCTCTGAGCAGTTCTTC
CASSLWSTGSEQFF
>.|TRBJ1-2|.|16|TRBV7-2
TGTGCCAGCAGCGTAGTTCCGGCGGCCCACACCTATGGCTACACCTTC
CASSVVPAAHTYGYTF
>many|TRBJ2-3|.|16|TRBV7-9
TGTGCCAGCACCCTGGGGGCGACCCCGTCCACAGATACGCAGTATTTT
CASTLGATPSTDTQYF
>.|TRBJ2-3|.|13|TRBV7-2
TGTGCCAGCAGCTTAGACAGGGCGGATACGCAGTATTTT
CASSLDRADTQYF
>few|TRBJ2-3|.|12|TRBV19
TGTGCCAGTAGTTACAGGGCAGATACGCAGTATTTT
CASSYRADTQYF
>few|TRBJ2-7|.|12|TRBV7-8
TGTGCCAGCAGCTTAGCCAATTACGAGCAGTACTTC
CASSLANYEQYF